This entry lists 20 T cell receptor beta chains sequenced from one sample in a study of cytomegalovirus exposure and HLA in healthy donors. Primers included in the PCR were 60 Vbeta and 13 Jbeta primers. TCRdb keeps only in-frame clones here, not all; method: immunoSEQ multiplex PCR. The repertoire holds around 190,000 clones, with 79% as singletons. Sequences were obtained from PBMCs. All receptors derive from a woman under 30 in good health and CMV-seronegative.

V is TRBV5-1 and J is TRBJ2-5; 8 nucleotides align to TRBD1. The germline gives CDR1 SGHRS, CDR2 YFSETQ. With V trimmed by 3 bases and J by 4 bases, 5 bases remained unmatched. CDR3 length: 14 amino acids. The CDR3 reads CASSSNRGRETQYF. The CDR3 coding sequence is TGCGCCAGCAGCTCTAACAGGGGGAGAGAGACCCAGTACTTC.

This chain joins TRBV2 and TRBJ1-1, with TRBD1 as a possible D gene (6 bases). This CDR3 has 16 amino acids. The germline CDR1 and CDR2 sequences are SNHLY and FYNNEI. The V and J ends lost 3 bases and 5 bases respectively, with 19 bases between them. This CDR3 reads CASSDDRSELYTEAFF. CDR3 sequence (DNA): TGTGCCAGCAGTGACGACAGGTCGGAGCTATATACTGAAGCTTTCTTT.

CDR3 region: CASSFVDSYEQYF. For the CDR3, the DNA is TGTGCCAGCAGCTTTGTCGACAGTTACGAGCAGTACTTC. The V call is TRBV5-6, the J call TRBJ2-7; TRBD1 might be the D (5 bases). Trimming stripped 2 bases from V and 4 bases from J, with 10 bases between. The CDR3 contains 13 residues. Germline V gene lookup returns CDR1 SGHDT and CDR2 YYEEEE.

This clone was counted a few times. The chain carries TRBV6-1 and TRBJ1-5; 7 nucleotides match TRBD1. This CDR3 spans 13 amino acids. V lost 6 bases, J lost 7 bases, and 6 bases stayed unmatched. Germline assignment: CDR1 MNHNS and CDR2 SASEGT. CDR3 amino acids: CASREGAVQPQHF. The CDR3 DNA reads TGTGCCAGCAGAGAGGGGGCCGTGCAGCCCCAGCATTTT.

The gene calls are TRBV11-2 and TRBJ2-7, with D tentatively TRBD1 (6 bases). The germline V and J ends were trimmed by 0 bases and 3 bases, with 12 bases remaining between them. The CDR3 runs to 15 residues. CDR1 is SGHAT, CDR2 FQNNGV, per germline. The CDR3 loop is CASSLDSTGIYEQYF. The CDR3 DNA follows: TGTGCCAGCAGCTTAGATTCAACAGGGATCTACGAGCAGTACTTC.

The genes are TRBV10-2 and TRBJ1-5; a possible D gene is TRBD1 (5 bases). V was shortened by 2 bases and J by 10 bases, with 12 bases between the two germline ends. The CDR3 sequence is 13 residues long. Germline-derived CDR1 and CDR2 are WSHSY and SAAADI. CDR3 nucleotide sequence: TGCGCCAGCAGTGAGACAGGAATCGATCCCCAGCATTTT. Its protein product is CASSETGIDPQHF.

The chain carries TRBV27 and TRBJ1-4; the match to TRBD1 covers 9 bases. The CDR3 totals 16 residues. Trimming at V came to 6 bases and at J to 8 bases, leaving 13 bases not matched to a gene. Germline CDR1 reads MNHEY; CDR2 reads SMNVEV (reference sequence). DNA of the CDR3: TGTGCCAGCAGCCGTGCCGTGGGACAGGGAGGGGAAAAACTGTTTTTT. Encoded protein: CASSRAVGQGGEKLFF.

This chain joins TRBV5-1 and TRBJ2-3; TRBD2 matches at 8 bases. V was clipped by 1 base and J by 0 bases; unmatched bases: 7. The length of the CDR3 is 17 residues. The germline CDR1 and CDR2 sequences are SGHRS and YFSETQ. The CDR3 nucleotides read TGCGCCAGCAGCTTGACTAGCGGAAGAACTAGCACAGATACGCAGTATTTT. It yields the protein CASSLTSGRTSTDTQYF.

The chain combines TRBV7-6 with TRBJ2-5; 11 bases map to TRBD1. The DNA end is more similar to TRBJ2-7, so the J call may be wrong. This CDR3 comprises 14 residues. The germline V gene has CDR1 SGHVS and CDR2 FNYEAQ. The CDR3: CASGSGTGGYEQYF. As DNA, the CDR3 is TGTGCCAGCGGATCCGGGACAGGGGGCTACGAGCAGTACTTC.

The chain has TRBV15 and TRBJ2-1, with 13 bases fitting TRBD2. The CDR3 totals 15 residues. Germline CDR1 reads LNHNV; CDR2 reads YYDKDF (reference sequence). V trimming: 5 bases; J trimming: 6 bases; junction bases outside the gene matches: 4. The CDR3 region has the DNA TGTGCCACCAGCGGAGGACTAGCGGGAGTCAATGAGCAGTTCTTC. Translated, it gives CATSGGLAGVNEQFF. The variable domain in full, with the rest retrieved from reference TRBV15 and TRBJ2-1, is DAMVIQNPRYQVTQFGKPVTLSCSQTLNHNVMYWYQQKSSQAPKLLFHYYDKDFNNEADTPDNFQSRRPNTSFCFLDIRSPGLGDTAMYLCATSGGLAGVNEQFFGPGTRLTVL.

This chain uses TRBV12-5 with TRBJ2-3, with a tentative D call TRBD1 (6 bases). The CDR3 length is 15 residues. Trimming took off 4 bases at V and 4 bases at J, with 15 bases between the two ends. Germline CDR1 reads LGHNT; CDR2 reads FRNRAP. CDR3 residues: CASGSTIRGADTQYF. The CDR3 DNA reads as TGTGCTAGTGGTTCCACCATCAGGGGCGCAGATACGCAGTATTTT.

The chain combines TRBV9 with TRBJ2-7; D perhaps matches TRBD1 (6 bases). With 0 bases removed from V and 2 bases from J, the gap between germline ends came to 9 bases. This CDR3 has 14 amino acids. Germline CDR1 reads SGDLS; CDR2 reads YYNGEE. As DNA, the CDR3 is TGTGCCAGCAGCGTAGAAGGGGACACCTACGAGCAGTACTTC. Translated: CASSVEGDTYEQYF.

The V gene is TRBV18, the J gene TRBJ2-5, with D possibly TRBD1 on 6 matching bases. Germline CDR1 KGHSH, CDR2 LQKENI. The V gene lost 6 bases and the J gene lost 0 bases, with 11 bases spanning the gap. There are 14 residues in the CDR3. The CDR3 nucleotides read TGTGCCAGCTCTGCACAGGGCCACCAAGAGACCCAGTACTTC. Translating it yields CASSAQGHQETQYF.

This clone was seen only a few times. V is TRBV4-1 and J is TRBJ1-5; the D is unclear. Per germline, CDR1 MGHRA and CDR2 YSYEKL. This CDR3 spans 16 amino acids. V was pared by 0 bases and J by 1 base, with 10 bases between. The CDR3 is CASSQDYGSSNQPQHF. The CDR3 bases are TGCGCCAGCAGCCAAGATTACGGGAGCAGCAATCAGCCCCAGCATTTT.

The chain is built from TRBV29-1 and TRBJ2-5; 12 bases are a match to TRBD2. The germline CDR1 and CDR2 sequences are SQVTM and ANQGSEA. The CDR3 is 17 residues long. The trim removed 0 bases at V and 0 bases at J, leaving 5 bases unmatched. The CDR3 sequence: CSVEDSGTSGHQETQYF. Written as DNA, the CDR3 is TGCAGCGTTGAAGATAGCGGGACTAGCGGGCACCAAGAGACCCAGTACTTC.

This chain connects TRBV5-1 to TRBJ2-5, with TRBD2 matching over 15 bases. J gave up 5 bases and V 4 bases, and 9 bases lay outside the gene matches. This CDR3 is 17 amino acids long. The germline V gene encodes CDR1 SGHRS and CDR2 YFSETQ. In nucleotides, the CDR3 is TGCGCCAGCAGCCTGCGGACTAGCGGGAGGGCCCCCGAGACCCAGTACTTC. It codes for CASSLRTSGRAPETQYF. The entire variable domain, with the rest obtained from reference TRBV5-1 and TRBJ2-5, is as follows: KAGVTQTPRYLIKTRGQQVTLSCSPISGHRSVSWYQQTPGQGLQFLFEYFSETQRNKGNFPGRFSGRQFSNSRSEMNVSTLELGDSALYLCASSLRTSGRAPETQYFGPGTRLLVL.

The genes are TRBV19 and TRBJ2-1, with 9 nucleotides matching TRBD2. The CDR3 extends over 17 amino acids. V shed 3 bases, J shed 7 bases, and the junction held 13 bases outside the gene matches. Looked up from germline, CDR1 is LNHDA and CDR2 is SQIVND (reference sequence). The CDR3 protein is CASSMLVAGAPGNEQFF. CDR3 nucleotide sequence: TGTGCCAGTAGTATGTTGGTAGCGGGAGCCCCGGGAAATGAGCAGTTCTTC.

The chain employs TRBV14 and TRBJ2-1; 9 positions match TRBD2. The V segment lost 1 base and the J segment 5 bases; nucleotides outside the gene matches: 9. The germline CDR1 and CDR2 sequences are SGHDN and FVKESK. CDR3 size: 17 residues. The CDR3 here is CASSQARLAGNNNEQFF. The DNA for the CDR3 is TGTGCCAGCAGCCAAGCACGGCTAGCGGGAAATAACAATGAGCAGTTCTTC.

In nucleotides, the CDR3 is TGTGCCAGCAGTTTCTCACCCCGGGAACAAAATTCACCCCTCCACTTT. This sequence encodes CASSFSPREQNSPLHF. V and J are TRBV5-6 and TRBJ1-6; D is uncertain. The CDR3 is made up of 16 amino acids. Per germline, CDR1 SGHDT and CDR2 YYEEEE. V was cut by 5 bases and J by 7 bases, with 19 bases left in between.

This clone has a handful of counts. The genes are TRBV6-4 and TRBJ2-3, with 9 nucleotides matching TRBD2. The V gene's germline CDR1 is MRHNA and CDR2 SNTAGT. There are 16 residues in the CDR3. The ends lost 2 bases at V and 3 bases at J; junction bases unmatched: 6. CDR3 sequence: CASSDHSGGPTDTQYF. CDR3 nucleotides: TGTGCCAGCAGTGACCATAGCGGGGGACCAACAGATACGCAGTATTTT.